Following are 32 T cell receptor beta chains from one sample sequenced in a study of cytomegalovirus exposure and HLA in healthy donors. With 60 Vbeta and 13 Jbeta primers, the PCR was carried out. Clones were sequenced by immunoSEQ multiplex PCR, and TCRdb holds only the in-frame ones, with some missing. The data contain some 120,000 clones, approximately 80% of them singletons. The specimen sequenced was PBMCs. Receptors originate from a man in his thirties or forties in good health and CMV-seronegative.

The rearrangement links TRBV27 to TRBJ2-3, with D possibly matching TRBD1 (6 bases). Germline V gene data show CDR1 as MNHEY and CDR2 as SMNVEV (reference sequence). This CDR3 has 18 residues. V lost 6 bases, J lost 0 bases, and 22 bases lay in between. The CDR3 DNA sequence: TGTGCCAGCAGCTTGGACCCCCCCGGGACAACTAGCACAGATACGCAGTATTTT. Its translation: CASSLDPPGTTSTDTQYF.

The CDR3: CASSTTAYTEAFF. The CDR3 DNA reads TGTGCCAGCAGCACGACAGCCTACACTGAAGCTTTCTTT. V usage is TRBV7-3 and J usage is TRBJ1-1; tentatively, D is TRBD1 (5 bases). V shed 5 bases and J shed 3 bases, with 10 bases lying between them. CDR3 length: 13 amino acids. The germline gives CDR1 SGHTA, CDR2 FQGTGA.

The chain joins TRBV9 to TRBJ1-1, with a weak D call TRBD1 (6 bases). The V end lost 3 bases, the J end lost 6 bases, and 15 bases lay between the germline ends. In germline, CDR1 is SGDLS, CDR2 YYNGEE. The CDR3 is 14 residues long. The CDR3 loop is CASSAGGRGAEAFF. The CDR3 nucleotides read TGTGCCAGCAGCGCTGGAGGGAGGGGGGCTGAAGCTTTCTTT.

The V call is TRBV28, the J call TRBJ2-7; possibly TRBD2 for D (5 bases). CDR1 is MDHEN, CDR2 SYDVKM, per germline. V dropped 4 bases and J dropped 1 base, with 14 bases sitting between them. The CDR3 totals 15 residues. The CDR3 is CASSYQPAGSYEQYF. CDR3 coding DNA: TGTGCCAGCAGTTATCAACCGGCGGGTTCCTACGAGCAGTACTTC.

The chain joins TRBV4-3 to TRBJ2-1, with TRBD2 matching over 8 bases. The CDR3 length is 19 residues. Germline V CDR1 and CDR2: LGHNA, YSLEER. The V gene end was trimmed by 4 bases and the J gene end by 0 bases; junction bases not matched to a gene: 14. The CDR3 region is CASSPRGAGVPSSYNEQFF. CDR3 DNA: TGCGCCAGCAGCCCACGGGGAGCGGGGGTACCCAGCTCCTACAATGAGCAGTTCTTC.

This clone was recorded only once. The V call is TRBV5-1, the J call TRBJ2-3, with D perhaps TRBD2 (6 bases). Germline CDR1 and CDR2: SGHRS and YFSETQ. CDR3 length: 16 residues. Deletions cut 4 bases from V and 0 bases from J, with 15 bases between. The CDR3 sequence: CASSGGTDSSTDTQYF. The DNA of the CDR3 is TGCGCCAGCAGCGGAGGGACTGACTCCAGCACAGATACGCAGTATTTT.

This clone was seen just once. The chain uses TRBV25-1 and TRBJ1-1; D remains ambiguous. Germline V gene data show CDR1 as MGHDK and CDR2 as SYGVNS. The CDR3 is made up of 14 amino acids. Trimming removed 4 bases at V and 0 bases at J, with 9 bases between. CDR3 loop: CASSGAALNTEAFF. CDR3 DNA: TGTGCCAGCAGTGGGGCAGCCTTGAACACTGAAGCTTTCTTT.

The V call is TRBV28, the J call TRBJ1-2; 7 bases line up with TRBD1. The J segment lost 3 bases and the V segment lost 5 bases, leaving 9 bases of the junction unmatched. CDR3 size: 15 residues. The germline V gene has CDR1 MDHEN and CDR2 SYDVKM. CDR3 nucleotides: TGTGCCAGCAGTGCGCCGGGACAGCCGGACTATGGCTACACCTTC. It codes for CASSAPGQPDYGYTF.

V usage is TRBV6-5 and J usage is TRBJ1-2; D call uncertain. The germline gives CDR1 MNHEY, CDR2 SVGAGI. The CDR3 loop spans 15 amino acids. V lost 3 bases to trimming and J lost 0 bases, with 11 bases between them. The chain's CDR3 is CASSYGFGANYGYTF. DNA of the CDR3: TGTGCCAGCAGTTATGGGTTTGGAGCTAACTATGGCTACACCTTC.

The rearrangement uses TRBV27 and TRBJ1-2; 11 bases match TRBD1. V gave up 2 bases and J gave up 8 bases; unmatched junction bases: 13. CDR3 length equals 17 residues. The V gene's germline CDR1 is MNHEY and CDR2 SMNVEV (reference sequence). CDR3 loop: CASSLRRVDRGQDGYTF. CDR3 sequence (DNA): TGTGCCAGCAGTTTAAGGAGGGTGGACAGGGGGCAAGACGGCTACACCTTC.

The rearrangement joins TRBV30 to TRBJ2-6, with unresolved D. V lost 3 bases and J 0 bases, leaving 3 bases between the germline ends. This CDR3 comprises 13 residues. Germline V gene lookup returns CDR1 GTSNPN and CDR2 SVGIG (reference sequence). Written as DNA, the CDR3 is TGTGCCTGGAGCAACTCTGGGGCCAACGTCCTGACTTTC. Translated: CAWSNSGANVLTF.

This clone has more than one count but fewer than ten. The chain links TRBV27 to TRBJ1-2; 7 bases map to TRBD1. Germline V CDR1 and CDR2: MNHEY, SMNVEV (reference sequence). The CDR3 has 14 amino acids. V dropped 3 bases and J dropped 4; count of bases not matched to a gene: 5. Written as DNA, the CDR3 is TGTGCCAGCAGTTTGGCGTCAGGGGGCTATGGCTACACCTTC. Encoded protein: CASSLASGGYGYTF.

The chain couples TRBV19 to TRBJ1-2, with unresolved D. V was trimmed by 8 bases and J by 8 bases, leaving 15 bases between them. The CDR3 sequence is 12 residues long. Germline assignment: CDR1 LNHDA and CDR2 SQIVND (reference sequence). CDR3 sequence reads: CASLEGLRGYTF. CDR3 in DNA: TGTGCCAGTCTGGAGGGCCTCAGGGGCTACACCTTC. Full variable domain (remainder filled in from reference TRBV19 and TRBJ1-2): DGGITQSPKYLFRKEGQNVTLSCEQNLNHDAMYWYRQDPGQGLRLIYYSQIVNDFQKGDIAEGYSVSREKKESFPLTVTSAQKNPTAFYLCASLEGLRGYTFGSGTRLTVV.

The genes are TRBV28 and TRBJ2-5; 8 bases map to TRBD1. Germline CDR1 is MDHEN and CDR2 is SYDVKM. This CDR3 region has 14 residues. Losses at the gene ends were 7 bases for V and 5 bases for J; bases not matched to a gene: 9. CDR3 nucleotides: TGTGCCAGCATCCGGGACAGGCTGGGGGAGACCCAGTACTTC. This sequence encodes CASIRDRLGETQYF.

This clone was recorded once. The chain is built from TRBV28 and TRBJ2-7, with D unclear. CDR1 is MDHEN and CDR2 is SYDVKM in the germline V gene. V lost 5 bases and J 2 bases, leaving 16 bases between the germline ends. This CDR3 is 15 amino acids long. The CDR3 region is CASSVISQSAYEQYF. CDR3 bases: TGTGCCAGCAGTGTTATATCACAATCCGCCTACGAGCAGTACTTC. Filled out from reference TRBV28 and TRBJ2-7, the complete variable domain reads DVKVTQSSRYLVKRTGEKVFLECVQDMDHENMFWYRQDPGLGLRLIYFSYDVKMKEKGDIPEGYSVSREKKERFSLILESASTNQTSMYLCASSVISQSAYEQYFGPGTRLTVT.

The genes are TRBV11-2 and TRBJ1-1, with D possibly being TRBD1 (6 bases). CDR3 length: 15 amino acids. The V end lost 3 bases, the J end lost 4 bases, and 15 bases lay between the germline ends. In germline, CDR1 is SGHAT, CDR2 FQNNGV. DNA for the CDR3: TGTGCCAGCAGCTTGGGGCTTCAGGGGTTCACTGAAGCTTTCTTT. Translation gives CASSLGLQGFTEAFF.

The V call is TRBV9, the J call TRBJ2-2, with a possible D match to TRBD1 (5 bases). This CDR3 has 16 amino acids. Looked up from germline, CDR1 is SGDLS and CDR2 is YYNGEE. Trimming cost V 1 base and J 0 bases, with 10 bases left between them. CDR3 region: CASSVSGQTNTGELFF. CDR3 sequence (DNA): TGTGCCAGCAGCGTATCTGGACAAACGAACACCGGGGAGCTGTTTTTT. Using reference TRBV9 and TRBJ2-2 for the parts outside the CDR3, the full variable domain is DSGVTQTPKHLITATGQRVTLRCSPRSGDLSVYWYQQSLDQGLQFLIQYYNGEERAKGNILERFSAQQFPDLHSELNLSSLELGDSALYFCASSVSGQTNTGELFFGEGSRLTVL.

V is TRBV4-3 and J is TRBJ2-1; D uncertain. The CDR3 is 18 residues long. Trimming removed 0 bases from V and 0 bases from J, with 15 bases in between. Germline lookup yields CDR1 LGHNA and CDR2 YSLEER. The CDR3 region has the DNA TGCGCCAGCAGCCAAGATCCCCCAGCCGCTAGCTCCTACAATGAGCAGTTCTTC. This sequence encodes CASSQDPPAASSYNEQFF.

This sequence joins TRBV10-1 and TRBJ1-1, with a weak D call TRBD1 (6 bases). V lost 10 bases and J lost 4, with 16 bases in between. The germline CDR1 and CDR2 sequences are WNHNN and SYGVQD (reference sequence). There are 13 residues in the CDR3. CDR3 sequence: CAIRPRGSTEAFF. The CDR3 bases are TGCGCCATTCGACCAAGGGGGAGCACTGAAGCTTTCTTT.

The J gene is TRBJ1-6, the V gene TRBV11-2, with D tentatively TRBD1 (5 bases). In germline, CDR1 is SGHAT, CDR2 FQNNGV. CDR3 size: 16 residues. V was shortened by 5 bases and J by 8 bases, with 19 bases between the two germline ends. The CDR3 reads CASSGRGGVRDSPLHF. The CDR3 DNA sequence: TGTGCCAGCAGCGGAAGGGGCGGGGTACGGGATTCACCCCTCCACTTT.

The V gene is TRBV5-1, the J gene TRBJ2-7, with a possible D match to TRBD1 (6 bases). The CDR3 has 15 amino acids. Germline CDR1 reads SGHRS; CDR2 reads YFSETQ. Trimming left V 5 bases short and J 2 bases short, with 17 bases between. The chain's CDR3 is CASSFRGVGAYEQYF. CDR3 DNA sequence: TGCGCCAGCAGTTTCAGGGGTGTTGGGGCCTACGAGCAGTACTTC.

Only a few counts were recorded for this clone. The chain employs TRBV5-1 and TRBJ1-1; no clear D gene. Germline V gives CDR1 SGHRS, CDR2 YFSETQ. V was pared by 6 bases and J by 0 bases, with 12 bases between. This CDR3 is built from 14 residues. CDR3 in amino acids: CASTQSQMNTEAFF. The CDR3 DNA reads TGCGCCAGCACTCAATCACAGATGAACACTGAAGCTTTCTTT.

The rearrangement links TRBV10-3 to TRBJ1-2, with 7 bases identical to TRBD1. Unmatched junction bases numbered 9, after V lost 5 bases and J lost 0 bases. The CDR3 is 16 amino acids. Germline V gives CDR1 ENHRY, CDR2 SYGVKD. Here the CDR3 reads CAISKTGQPSNYGYTF. CDR3 DNA: TGTGCCATCAGTAAGACAGGGCAACCCTCTAACTATGGCTACACCTTC.

This sequence joins TRBV9 and TRBJ1-1; D is uncertain. V lost 0 bases and J lost 5, with 8 bases in between. Germline loops: CDR1 SGDLS, CDR2 YYNGEE. The CDR3 is made up of 13 amino acids. DNA for the CDR3: TGTGCCAGCAGCGTAGGAGGGTGGACTGAAGCTTTCTTT. Protein product: CASSVGGWTEAFF.

The genes are TRBV28 and TRBJ1-2; 7 nucleotides align to TRBD1. CDR1 is MDHEN and CDR2 is SYDVKM in the germline V gene. This CDR3 is 14 amino acids long. V dropped 3 bases and J dropped 3; count of bases not matched to a gene: 4. The CDR3 DNA sequence: TGTGCCAGCAGTTTGCCACAGGGGCACTATGGCTACACCTTC. This translates into CASSLPQGHYGYTF.

The chain links TRBV9 to TRBJ1-1; 7 bases are shared with TRBD1. CDR3 length: 13 residues. The germline V gene has CDR1 SGDLS and CDR2 YYNGEE. V was clipped by 2 bases and J by 6 bases; unmatched bases: 4. The CDR3 sequence: CASSVTGDSEAFF. The CDR3 region has the DNA TGTGCCAGCAGCGTTACAGGGGATTCTGAAGCTTTCTTT.

The chain links TRBV9 to TRBJ2-3; 9 bases are a match to TRBD1. The CDR3 contains 14 residues. V lost 7 bases to trimming and J lost 2 bases; unmatched junction nucleotides: 5. Germline CDR1 is SGDLS and CDR2 is YYNGEE. CDR3 residues: CASAGTGLTDTQYF. The CDR3 bases are TGTGCCAGCGCTGGGACAGGGCTCACAGATACGCAGTATTTT.

The rearrangement links TRBV6-5 to TRBJ2-7; tentative D call: TRBD1 (6 bases). The CDR3 extends over 15 amino acids. Per the germline V gene, CDR1 is MNHEY and CDR2 is SVGAGI. The V end was cut by 0 bases, the J end by 1 base, with 10 bases between. The CDR3 nucleotides are TGTGCCAGCAGTTACTCGCAGGGGACATCCTACGAGCAGTACTTC. Its translation is CASSYSQGTSYEQYF.

This clone has only a few counts. The chain has TRBV15 and TRBJ2-2, with 7 bases lining up with TRBD1. V trimming: 5 bases; J trimming: 7 bases; junction bases outside the gene matches: 10. The CDR3 runs to 15 residues. Germline CDR1 is LNHNV and CDR2 is YYDKDF (reference sequence). The CDR3 nucleotides are TGTGCCACCAGCGCCGGGAATGGGGACAGCGGGGAGCTGTTTTTT. Its protein product is CATSAGNGDSGELFF.

J is TRBJ1-2 and V is TRBV5-1; a possible D gene is TRBD1 (5 bases). Germline V gene sequence: CDR1 SGHRS, CDR2 YFSETQ. The CDR3 length is 14 residues. Deletions cut 4 bases from V and 7 bases from J, with 17 bases between. In DNA form, the CDR3 reads TGCGCCAGCAGCGCACAGGAATTACCGGGTGGCTACACCTTC. Translating it yields CASSAQELPGGYTF.

This clone has just a few counts. The V gene is TRBV28, the J gene TRBJ1-1; D ambiguous. Germline CDR1 MDHEN, CDR2 SYDVKM. The CDR3 covers 12 residues. V was trimmed by 8 bases and J by 1 base, leaving 8 bases between them. CDR3 protein: CASDTQNTEAFF. In DNA, the CDR3 is TGTGCCAGCGACACTCAGAACACTGAAGCTTTCTTT.

There are a few counts of this clone. The CDR3 nucleotides read TGTGCCAGCAGCCATCCGGGACAGGGAAGACAGCCCCAGCATTTT. Translated: CASSHPGQGRQPQHF. The rearrangement uses TRBV6-6 and TRBJ1-5; TRBD1 agrees at 9 bases. J lost 7 bases, V lost 6 bases, and 10 bases had no gene match. This CDR3 has 15 amino acids. The germline CDR1 and CDR2 sequences are MNHNY and SVGAGI (reference sequence).